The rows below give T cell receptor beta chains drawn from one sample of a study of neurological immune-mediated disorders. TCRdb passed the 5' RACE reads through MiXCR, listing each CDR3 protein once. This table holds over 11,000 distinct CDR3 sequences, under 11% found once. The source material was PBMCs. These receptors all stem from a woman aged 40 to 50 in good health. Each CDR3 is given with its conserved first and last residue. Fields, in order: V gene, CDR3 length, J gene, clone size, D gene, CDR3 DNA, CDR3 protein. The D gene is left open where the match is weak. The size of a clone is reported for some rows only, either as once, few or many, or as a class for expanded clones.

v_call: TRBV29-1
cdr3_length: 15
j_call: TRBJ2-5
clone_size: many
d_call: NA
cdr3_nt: TGCAGCGTTGAAGATCTATGGGAGGCCCGGGAGACCCAGTACTTC
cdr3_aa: CSVEDLWEARETQYF

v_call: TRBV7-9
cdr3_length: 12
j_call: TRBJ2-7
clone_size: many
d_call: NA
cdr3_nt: TGTGCCAGCAGCTGGGGGGAATACGAGCAGTACTTC
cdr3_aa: CASSWGEYEQYF

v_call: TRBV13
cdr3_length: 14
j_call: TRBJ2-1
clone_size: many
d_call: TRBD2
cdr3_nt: TGTGCCAGCAGCTTAGGGCAGGGACTACGCGAGCAGTTCTTC
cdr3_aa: CASSLGQGLREQFF

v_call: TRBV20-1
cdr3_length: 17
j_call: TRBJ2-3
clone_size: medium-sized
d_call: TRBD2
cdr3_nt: TGCAGTGCTACTACATGGACTAGCGGACCTAGCACAGATACGCAGTATTTT
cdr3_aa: CSATTWTSGPSTDTQYF

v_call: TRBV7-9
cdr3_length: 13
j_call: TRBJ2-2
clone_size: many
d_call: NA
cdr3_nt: TGTGCCAGCCCTAGGCATGGAGCCGGGGAGCTGTTTTTT
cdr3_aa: CASPRHGAGELFF

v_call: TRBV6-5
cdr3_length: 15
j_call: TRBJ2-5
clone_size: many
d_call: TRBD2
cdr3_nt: TGTGCCAGCAGTTCTGGGACTAGCGGACAAGAGACCCAGTACTTC
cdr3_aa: CASSSGTSGQETQYF

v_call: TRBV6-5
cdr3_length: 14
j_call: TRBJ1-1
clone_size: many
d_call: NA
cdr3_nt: TGTGCCAGCAGTTACTGGGGGTCAAACACTGAAGCTTTCTTT
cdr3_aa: CASSYWGSNTEAFF

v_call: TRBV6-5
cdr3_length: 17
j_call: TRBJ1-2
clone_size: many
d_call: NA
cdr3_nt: TGTGCCAGCAGTTACTCGGGCCCTCGGCAGGGGACCTATGGCTACACCTTC
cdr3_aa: CASSYSGPRQGTYGYTF

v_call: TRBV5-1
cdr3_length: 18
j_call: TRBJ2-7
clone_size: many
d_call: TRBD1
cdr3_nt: TGCGCCAGCAGCCTCCAGGAAGGAGGGGCAGGGGGCTCGTACGAGCAGTACTTC
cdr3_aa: CASSLQEGGAGGSYEQYF

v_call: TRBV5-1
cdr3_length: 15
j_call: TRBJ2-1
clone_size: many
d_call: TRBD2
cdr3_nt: TGCGCCAGCAGCCCGGGACTAGCGGGAGAGGGTGAGCAGTTCTTC
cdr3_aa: CASSPGLAGEGEQFF

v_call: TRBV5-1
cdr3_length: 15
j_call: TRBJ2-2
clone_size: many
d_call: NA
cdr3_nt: TGCGCCAGCAGCCAGGCGGTTCCGCATACCGGGGAGCTGTTTTTT
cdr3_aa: CASSQAVPHTGELFF

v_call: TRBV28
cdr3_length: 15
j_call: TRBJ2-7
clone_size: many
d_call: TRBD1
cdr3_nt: TGTGCCAGCAGTCGTACCGGGACAGGGTATTACGAGCAGTACTTC
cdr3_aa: CASSRTGTGYYEQYF

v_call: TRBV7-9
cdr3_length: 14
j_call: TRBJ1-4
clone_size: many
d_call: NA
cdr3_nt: TGTGCCAGCAGCTTAGAACGCCCGTTGGGGAAACTGTTTTTT
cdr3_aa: CASSLERPLGKLFF

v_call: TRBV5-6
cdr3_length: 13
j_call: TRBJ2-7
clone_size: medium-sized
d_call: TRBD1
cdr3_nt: TGTGCCAGCAGCTACGGGACAGTGAACGAGCAGTACTTC
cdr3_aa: CASSYGTVNEQYF

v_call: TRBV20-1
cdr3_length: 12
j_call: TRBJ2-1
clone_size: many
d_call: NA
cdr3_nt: TGCAGTGCTAGAGATCTGTACAATGAGCAGTTCTTC
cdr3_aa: CSARDLYNEQFF

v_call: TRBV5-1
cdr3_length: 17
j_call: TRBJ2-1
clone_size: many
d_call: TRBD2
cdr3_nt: TGCGCCAGCAGCTTGTATTTTAGCGGGAGCTCCTACAATGAGCAGTTCTTC
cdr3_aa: CASSLYFSGSSYNEQFF

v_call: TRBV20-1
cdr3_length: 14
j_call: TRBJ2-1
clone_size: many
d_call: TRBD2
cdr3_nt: TGCAGTACCAGCCCGGGACTAGGGTACAATGAGCAGTTCTTC
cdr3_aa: CSTSPGLGYNEQFF

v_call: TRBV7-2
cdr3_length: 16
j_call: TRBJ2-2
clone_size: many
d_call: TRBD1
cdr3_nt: TGTGCCAGTACCCGGGACAGGGGGCGAAGGACCGGGGAGCTGTTTTTT
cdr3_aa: CASTRDRGRRTGELFF

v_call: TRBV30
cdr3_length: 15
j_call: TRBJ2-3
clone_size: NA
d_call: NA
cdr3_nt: TGTGCCTGGAGTTGGGGTACAGGGAGTACAGATACGCAGTATTTT
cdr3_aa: CAWSWGTGSTDTQYF

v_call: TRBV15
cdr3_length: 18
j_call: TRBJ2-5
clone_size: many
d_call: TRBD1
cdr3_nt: TGTGCCACCAGCGGGGAACAGGGGCCGCTGGGGATCAAGTGGACCCAGTACTTC
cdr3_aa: CATSGEQGPLGIKWTQYF

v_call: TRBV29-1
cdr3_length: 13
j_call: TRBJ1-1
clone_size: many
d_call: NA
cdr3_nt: TGCAGCGTGTGGCGGGGCCCGGCGACTGAAGCTTTCTTT
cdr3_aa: CSVWRGPATEAFF

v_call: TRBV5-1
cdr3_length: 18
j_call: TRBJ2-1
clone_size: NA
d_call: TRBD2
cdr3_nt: TGCGCCAGCAGCTTGGAGGCTAGCGGTACCATGGGCATCAATGAGCAGTTCTTC
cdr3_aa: CASSLEASGTMGINEQFF

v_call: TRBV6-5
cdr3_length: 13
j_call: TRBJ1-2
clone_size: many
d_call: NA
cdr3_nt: TGTGCCAGCAGTTACGACAGAACTCAGGGCTACACCTTC
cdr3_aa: CASSYDRTQGYTF

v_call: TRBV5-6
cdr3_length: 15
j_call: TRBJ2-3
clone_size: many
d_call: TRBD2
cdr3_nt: TGTGCCAGCAGCTTGGTTGGACTAGCCGGAGATACGCAGTATTTT
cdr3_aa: CASSLVGLAGDTQYF

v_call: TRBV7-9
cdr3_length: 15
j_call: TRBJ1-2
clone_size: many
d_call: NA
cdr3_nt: TGTGCCAGCACCTCCGGAGGAATCCTCTTCTATGGCTACACCTTC
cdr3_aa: CASTSGGILFYGYTF

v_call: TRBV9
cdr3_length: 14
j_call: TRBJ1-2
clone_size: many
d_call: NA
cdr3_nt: TGTGCCAGCAGCCAAGGCGAGGGATGGTATGGCTACACCTTC
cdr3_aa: CASSQGEGWYGYTF

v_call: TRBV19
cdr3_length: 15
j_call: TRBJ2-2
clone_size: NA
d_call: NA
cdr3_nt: TGTGCCAGTAGTAATCACAACAAGGCCACCGGGGAGCTGTTTTTT
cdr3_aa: CASSNHNKATGELFF

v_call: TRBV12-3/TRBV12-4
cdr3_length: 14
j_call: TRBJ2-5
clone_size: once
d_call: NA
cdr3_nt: TGTGCCAGCAGCATGACAGGGACTAAAGAGACCCAGTACTTC
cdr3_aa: CASSMTGTKETQYF

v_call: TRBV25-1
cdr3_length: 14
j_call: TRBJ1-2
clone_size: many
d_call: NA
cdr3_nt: TGTGCCAGCAGGGGGGGGGGTTGGGGGCATGGCTACACCTTC
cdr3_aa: CASRGGGWGHGYTF

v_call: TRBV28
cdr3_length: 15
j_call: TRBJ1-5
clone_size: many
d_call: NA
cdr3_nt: TGTGCCAGCACTCCCCTGAAATATAGCAATCAGCCCCAGCATTTT
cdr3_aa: CASTPLKYSNQPQHF

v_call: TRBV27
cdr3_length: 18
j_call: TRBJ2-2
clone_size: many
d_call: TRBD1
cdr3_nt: TGTGCCAGCAGTATACACACCGGGACAGGGAGGAACACCGGGGAGCTGTTATTT
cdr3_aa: CASSIHTGTGRNTGELLF

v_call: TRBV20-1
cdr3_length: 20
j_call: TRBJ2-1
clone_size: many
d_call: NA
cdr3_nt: TGCAGTGCTAGAGCCCTGACCCCGGGCCCCGGGCGAGAGTCCTACAATGAGCAGTTCTTC
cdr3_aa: CSARALTPGPGRESYNEQFF

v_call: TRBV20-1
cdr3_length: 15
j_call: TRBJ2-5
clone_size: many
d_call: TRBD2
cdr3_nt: TGCAGTGCTAGAGTACCCCTAGCGGGGGCCTGGACCCAGTACTTC
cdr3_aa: CSARVPLAGAWTQYF

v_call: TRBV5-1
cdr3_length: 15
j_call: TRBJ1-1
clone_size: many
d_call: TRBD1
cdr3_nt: TGCGCCAGCAGCTCCGGACAGGGGGCCAACACTGAAGCTTTCTTT
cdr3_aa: CASSSGQGANTEAFF

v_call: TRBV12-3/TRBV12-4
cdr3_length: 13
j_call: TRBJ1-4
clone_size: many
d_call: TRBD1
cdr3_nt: TGTGCCAGCACGGACAGGGATGCTGAAAAACTGTTTTTT
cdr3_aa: CASTDRDAEKLFF

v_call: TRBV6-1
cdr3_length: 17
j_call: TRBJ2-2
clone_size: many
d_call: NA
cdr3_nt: TGTGCCAGCAGTGAAAATGAGGAGACGCATAGGAGGGGGGAGCTGTTTTTT
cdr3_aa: CASSENEETHRRGELFF

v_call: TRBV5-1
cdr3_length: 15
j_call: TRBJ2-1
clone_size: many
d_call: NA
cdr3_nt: TGCGCCAGCAGCGCCACTTATGGAGGGGGCAATGAGCAGTTCTTC
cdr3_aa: CASSATYGGGNEQFF

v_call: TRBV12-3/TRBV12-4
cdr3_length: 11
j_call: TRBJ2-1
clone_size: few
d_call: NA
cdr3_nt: TGTGCCAGCCCCCGCGCGAATGAGCAGTTCTTC
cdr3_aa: CASPRANEQFF

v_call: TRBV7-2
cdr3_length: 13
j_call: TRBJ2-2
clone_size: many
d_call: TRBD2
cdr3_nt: TGTGCCAGCAGCCGGGAGGTTACCGGGGAGCTGTTTTTT
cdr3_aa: CASSREVTGELFF

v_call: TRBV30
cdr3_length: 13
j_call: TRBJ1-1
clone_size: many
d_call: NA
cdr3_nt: TGTGCCTGGAGTGTACGGCAGGGGACTGAAGCTTTCTTT
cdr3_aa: CAWSVRQGTEAFF

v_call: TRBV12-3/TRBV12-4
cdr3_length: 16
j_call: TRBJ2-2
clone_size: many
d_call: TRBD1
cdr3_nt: TGTGCCAGCTCCCCTACACAGGGGAGAACGCCCGGGGAGCTGTTTTTT
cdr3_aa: CASSPTQGRTPGELFF

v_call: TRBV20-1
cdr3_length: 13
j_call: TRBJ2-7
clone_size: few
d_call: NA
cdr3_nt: TGCAGTGCTAGAGTAGCGGAGCCCTACGAGCAGTACTTC
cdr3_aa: CSARVAEPYEQYF

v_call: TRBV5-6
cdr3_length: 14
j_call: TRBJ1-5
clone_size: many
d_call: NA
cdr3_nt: TGTGCCAGCAGCCCTGAGCCTGGCCGTGAGCCCCAGCATTTT
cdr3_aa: CASSPEPGREPQHF

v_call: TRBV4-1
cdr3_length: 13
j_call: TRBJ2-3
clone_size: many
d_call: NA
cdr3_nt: TGCGCCAGCGCGGTCCGGGATCGAGATACGCAGTATTTT
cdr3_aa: CASAVRDRDTQYF

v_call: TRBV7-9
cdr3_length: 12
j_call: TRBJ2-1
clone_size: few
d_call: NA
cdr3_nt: TGTGCCAGCACCCCTTCAAACAATGAGCAGTTCTTC
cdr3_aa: CASTPSNNEQFF

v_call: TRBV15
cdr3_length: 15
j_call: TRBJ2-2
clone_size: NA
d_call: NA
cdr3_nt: TGTGCCACCAGAGATCGGGGGACGGCCACCGGGGAGCTGTTTTTT
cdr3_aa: CATRDRGTATGELFF

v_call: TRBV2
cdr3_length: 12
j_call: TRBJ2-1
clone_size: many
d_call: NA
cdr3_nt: TGTGCCACCTTCGGGGGTAACGGTGAGCAGTTCTTC
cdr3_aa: CATFGGNGEQFF

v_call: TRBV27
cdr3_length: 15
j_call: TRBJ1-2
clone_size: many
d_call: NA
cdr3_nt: TGTGCCAGCAGTCCGCAGGGATCAGCTAACTATGGCTACACCTTC
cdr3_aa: CASSPQGSANYGYTF

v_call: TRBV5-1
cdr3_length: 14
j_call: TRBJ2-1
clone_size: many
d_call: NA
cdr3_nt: TGCGCCAGCAGCTTGGCGGGAAACGTCAATGAGCAGTTCTTC
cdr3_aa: CASSLAGNVNEQFF

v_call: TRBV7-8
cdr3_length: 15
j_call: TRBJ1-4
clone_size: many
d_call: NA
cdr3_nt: TGTGCCAGCAGCTTAGGCCAAGTAACTAATGAAAAACTGTTTTTT
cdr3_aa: CASSLGQVTNEKLFF

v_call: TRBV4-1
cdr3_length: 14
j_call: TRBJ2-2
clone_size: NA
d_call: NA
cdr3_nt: TGCGCCAGCAGCCAAGATCCGGGGACAGGGGAGCTGTTTTTT
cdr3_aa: CASSQDPGTGELFF

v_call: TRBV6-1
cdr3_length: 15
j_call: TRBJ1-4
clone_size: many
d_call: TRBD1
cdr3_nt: TGTGCCAGCAGATTTTCCGGGACAGCCCCGGAAAAACTGTTTTTT
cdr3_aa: CASRFSGTAPEKLFF

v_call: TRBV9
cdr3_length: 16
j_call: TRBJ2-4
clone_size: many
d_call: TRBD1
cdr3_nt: TGTGCCAGCAGCGCCGCGGACAGGGGTCCCCAAAACATTCAGTACTTC
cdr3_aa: CASSAADRGPQNIQYF

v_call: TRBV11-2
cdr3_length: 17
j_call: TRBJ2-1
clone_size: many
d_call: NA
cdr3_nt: TGTGCCAGCAGCTTAGAATCTGGGCCGTTGTTTCCGAATGAGCAGTTCTTC
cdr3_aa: CASSLESGPLFPNEQFF

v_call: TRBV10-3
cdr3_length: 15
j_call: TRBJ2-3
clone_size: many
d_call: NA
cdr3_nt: TGTGCCATCAGTGCCTCTAGTTCGGGCACAGATACGCAGTATTTT
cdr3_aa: CAISASSSGTDTQYF

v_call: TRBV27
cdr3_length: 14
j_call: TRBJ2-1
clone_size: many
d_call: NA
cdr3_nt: TGTGCCAGCAGTTTATGGGGGGGGGCTAATGAGCAGTTCTTC
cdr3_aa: CASSLWGGANEQFF

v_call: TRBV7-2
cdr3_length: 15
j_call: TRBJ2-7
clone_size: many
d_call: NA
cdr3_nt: TGTGCCAGCAGCTTGGAAGGACGGTCCTCGGGCGAGCAGTACTTC
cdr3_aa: CASSLEGRSSGEQYF

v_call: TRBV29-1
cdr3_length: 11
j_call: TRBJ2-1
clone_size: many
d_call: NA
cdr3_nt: TGCAGCGTCGATCAAATCAATGAGCAGTTCTTC
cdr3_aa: CSVDQINEQFF